The 12 T cell receptor beta chains reported below all come from one sample, sequenced in a study of blood T cell repertoires in COVID-19 (TCRdb year 2020). The method behind the library was the immunoSEQ multiplex PCR assay. TCRdb holds this immuneACCESS table with in-frame rearrangements only. Some clones are missing; in checked studies, unresolved V genes explain under half, and the rest has no known cause. This sample comprises about 82,000 clones, about 86% of them detected only once. The ten top clones hold over 15% of the sample. The material sequenced was peripheral blood. Receptors were obtained from a woman aged 60-75 years with acute or convalescent COVID-19.

The chain carries TRBV6-6 and TRBJ1-3; D not resolved. The V end was cut by 4 bases, the J end by 0 bases, with 10 bases between. Germline V gene lookup returns CDR1 MNHNY and CDR2 SVGAGI (reference sequence). CDR3 length equals 15 residues. CDR3 amino acids: CASSFLGSSGNTIYF. As DNA, the CDR3 is TGTGCCAGCAGTTTTCTAGGGAGCTCTGGAAACACCATATATTTT.

DNA for the CDR3: TGTGCCAGCTCACCCGGGTCCGCCGCGGGTGAGCAGTTCTTC. This gives the protein CASSPGSAAGEQFF. V and J are TRBV18 and TRBJ2-1; D is perhaps TRBD2 (5 bases). This CDR3 comprises 14 residues. V was cut by 3 bases and J by 9 bases, with 15 bases left in between. Germline-derived CDR1 and CDR2 are KGHSH and LQKENI. The variable domain in full, with the rest retrieved from reference TRBV18 and TRBJ2-1, is NAGVMQNPRHLVRRRGQEARLRCSPMKGHSHVYWYRQLPEEGLKFMVYLQKENIIDESGMPKERFSAEFPKEGPSILRIQQVVRGDSAAYFCASSPGSAAGEQFFGPGTRLTVL.

The rearrangement links TRBV5-6 to TRBJ1-2, with TRBD1 identical over 8 bases. V was pared by 4 bases and J by 8 bases, with 7 bases of the junction left unmatched. There are 13 residues in the CDR3. Germline values: CDR1 SGHDT, CDR2 YYEEEE. CDR3 coding DNA: TGTGCCAGCAGCAAGACGGACAGGGACGGCTACACCTTC. This codes for CASSKTDRDGYTF.

This clone was seen a few times. The chain combines TRBV13 with TRBJ1-3; TRBD1 matches 10 bases. The CDR3 loop spans 15 amino acids. Germline assignment: CDR1 PRHDT and CDR2 FYEKMQ (reference sequence). V was clipped by 5 bases and J by 3 bases; unmatched bases: 4. The CDR3 spells CASSPWTGGGNTIYF. CDR3 DNA: TGTGCCAGCAGCCCTTGGACAGGGGGTGGAAACACCATATATTTT. The full variable domain, with the rest looked up from reference TRBV13 and TRBJ1-3, is AAGVIQSPRHLIKEKRETATLKCYPIPRHDTVYWYQQGPGQDPQFLISFYEKMQSDKGSIPDRFSAQQFSDYHSELNMSSLELGDSALYFCASSPWTGGGNTIYFGEGSWLTVV.

This clone has a handful of counts. This chain joins TRBV7-2 and TRBJ2-1; a weak D match, TRBD2 (6 bases). The V gene lost 0 bases and the J gene lost 4 bases, with 13 bases spanning the gap. The germline V gene has CDR1 SGHTA and CDR2 FQGNSA. The CDR3 is 16 amino acids. Here the CDR3 reads CASSLAVSGWYNEQFF. The DNA for the CDR3 is TGTGCCAGCAGCTTAGCGGTGAGCGGGTGGTACAATGAGCAGTTCTTC.

The chain combines TRBV2 with TRBJ2-1; TRBD2 aligns across 7 bases. The trim removed 8 bases at V and 4 bases at J, leaving 5 bases unmatched. The CDR3 is 13 residues long. Germline V gene lookup returns CDR1 SNHLY and CDR2 FYNNEI. DNA for the CDR3: TGTGCCAGCCGACTAGCCTTATACAATGAGCAGTTCTTC. Translated: CASRLALYNEQFF.

The CDR3 reads CSALQGDGYTF. In DNA form, the CDR3 reads TGCAGCGCCTTACAGGGGGACGGCTACACCTTC. The gene calls are TRBV29-1 and TRBJ1-2; 8 bases are shared with TRBD1. This CDR3 is built from 11 residues. From germline, CDR1 is SQVTM and CDR2 ANQGSEA. Germline trimming cut 7 bases from V and 8 bases from J; bases unmatched to any gene: 6.

The chain links TRBV30 to TRBJ1-1, with no clear D. The CDR3 length is 13 residues. The germline V gene encodes CDR1 GTSNPN and CDR2 SVGIG (reference sequence). The CDR3 loop reads CALSKSRNTEAFF. CDR3 coding DNA: TGTGCGTTATCAAAGAGTAGGAACACTGAAGCTTTCTTT.

The chain joins TRBV7-6 to TRBJ1-4; TRBD1 aligns across 7 bases. This CDR3 region has 15 residues. V dropped 7 bases and J dropped 3; count of bases not matched to a gene: 8. Germline V gene sequence: CDR1 SGHVS, CDR2 FNYEAQ. CDR3 nucleotide sequence: TGTGCCAGCACTGGACAGGCCAGGGCTAATGAAAAACTGTTTTTT. It translates to CASTGQARANEKLFF.

The chain links TRBV7-9 to TRBJ1-2; TRBD1 matches 8 bases. J lost 2 bases, V lost 4 bases, and 0 bases had no gene match. Germline assignment: CDR1 SEHNR and CDR2 FQNEAQ (reference sequence). The CDR3 runs to 13 residues. The CDR3 here is CASSWDRNYGYTF. CDR3 in DNA: TGTGCCAGCAGCTGGGACAGGAACTATGGCTACACCTTC.

This clone showed up just once. The rearrangement uses TRBV4-2 and TRBJ2-2, with TRBD2 matching 12 bases. This CDR3 comprises 18 residues. The junction had 7 bases not matched to a gene; V was cut back by 2 bases and J by 3 bases. Germline assignment: CDR1 LGHNA and CDR2 YNFKEQ. CDR3 residues: CASSQKPSGGADTGELFF. DNA for the CDR3: TGTGCCAGCAGCCAAAAGCCTAGCGGGGGGGCGGACACCGGGGAGCTGTTTTTT.

This sequence joins TRBV6-2 or TRBV6-3 and TRBJ1-5; 7 bases map to TRBD1. The junction had 6 bases not matched to a gene; V was cut back by 2 bases and J by 5 bases. Germline V CDR1 and CDR2: MNHEY, SVGEGT. The CDR3 has 15 amino acids. CDR3 coding DNA: TGTGCCAGCAGTTACAGGGGGCTCGGGGATCAGCCCCAGCATTTT. Its translation: CASSYRGLGDQPQHF.